A single sample is the source of the 27 T cell receptor beta chains below, sequenced in a study of Ad26.COV2.S vaccination and SARS-CoV-2 variants. Profiled with immunoSEQ multiplex PCR; TCRdb holds only in-frame clones, not every one. The sample consists of about 430,000 clones, more than 80% of them appearing once. Treatment noted: roughly 20 received Ad26.COV2.S at low or high dose, single or two shots; roughly five received placebo; per-sample allocation not given. Samples came from day 63 after the first vaccine or placebo injection. Sequencing used peripheral blood, obtained in a trial of Ad26.COV2.S vaccine versus placebo. Receptors originate from a person between 18 and 65 years old who received the Ad26.COV2.S COVID-19 vaccine or a placebo.

The table lists this clone with a few counts. Other DNA sequences in this specimen translate into the identical CDR3. The rearrangement uses TRBV6-2 or TRBV6-3 and TRBJ1-1, with D unclear. This CDR3 has 12 residues. V was trimmed by 0 bases and J by 5 bases, leaving 4 bases between them. Germline lookup yields CDR1 MNHEY and CDR2 SVGEGT. CDR3: CASSYSVTEAFF. The CDR3 DNA follows: TGTGCCAGCAGTTACTCGGTGACTGAAGCTTTCTTT.

V and J are TRBV6-2 or TRBV6-3 and TRBJ1-5; 10 bases are a match to TRBD1. There are 14 residues in the CDR3. V dropped 2 bases and J dropped 7; count of bases not matched to a gene: 2. The germline CDR1 and CDR2 sequences are MNHEY and SVGEGT. The CDR3 is CASSYRDRGQPQHF. CDR3 DNA sequence: TGTGCCAGCAGTTACAGGGACAGGGGCCAGCCCCAGCATTTT.

The chain links TRBV5-1 to TRBJ1-1; 8 nucleotides align to TRBD1. Germline values: CDR1 SGHRS, CDR2 YFSETQ. The ends lost 3 bases at V and 4 bases at J; junction bases unmatched: 5. This CDR3 is built from 14 residues. CDR3 region: CASSSGQGPTEAFF. The CDR3, as DNA: TGCGCCAGCAGCTCTGGACAGGGTCCCACTGAAGCTTTCTTT.

The count of this clone is one. The rearrangement links TRBV6-6 to TRBJ2-7; tentatively, D is TRBD1 or TRBD2 (6 bases each). Trimming stripped 2 bases from V and 4 bases from J, with 15 bases between. From germline, CDR1 is MNHNY and CDR2 SVGAGI (reference sequence). The CDR3 runs 15 residues. The CDR3 spells CASSYAGTGAYEQYF. DNA for the CDR3: TGTGCCAGCAGTTACGCCGGGACGGGGGCGTACGAGCAGTACTTC.

The chain recombines TRBV3-1 (or the pseudogene TRBV3-2) with TRBJ2-1, with 10 bases that match TRBD2. Germline V lookup: CDR1 LGHDT, CDR2 YNNKEL (reference sequence). The CDR3 loop spans 16 amino acids. Losses at the gene ends were 4 bases for V and 7 bases for J; bases not matched to a gene: 10. The CDR3 DNA reads TGTGCCAGCAGCCGCCTGGCTAGCGGGAGAGGGAATGAGCAGTTCTTC. This encodes CASSRLASGRGNEQFF.

V gene TRBV7-6 combines with J gene TRBJ2-5; TRBD1 matches at 11 bases. Germline-derived CDR1 and CDR2 are SGHVS and FNYEAQ. Trimming cost V 5 bases and J 3 bases; bases outside gene matches: 8. This CDR3 is built from 16 residues. The CDR3 spells CASSLGQGARKETQYF. CDR3 bases: TGTGCCAGCAGCCTCGGACAGGGGGCTAGGAAAGAGACCCAGTACTTC.

The V call is TRBV7-2, the J call TRBJ1-3; D not resolved. CDR1 is SGHTA and CDR2 is FQGNSA in the germline V gene. The CDR3 spans 15 residues. Deletions cut 2 bases from V and 0 bases from J, with 8 bases between. CDR3 region: CASSLQQFSGNTIYF. The CDR3 coding sequence is TGTGCCAGCAGCTTACAACAGTTCTCTGGAAACACCATATATTTT.

The chain links TRBV6-1 to TRBJ1-2; D uncertain. V lost 2 bases to trimming and J lost 8 bases, with 9 bases between them. The CDR3 consists of 12 residues. Germline V gene data show CDR1 as MNHNS and CDR2 as SASEGT. CDR3 amino acids: CASSEPGSGYTF. In DNA, the CDR3 is TGTGCCAGCAGTGAACCGGGGTCCGGCTACACCTTC.

This chain uses TRBV15 with TRBJ2-5; the D is unclear. The V and J ends lost 0 bases and 5 bases respectively, with 7 bases between them. The germline gives CDR1 LNHNV, CDR2 YYDKDF (reference sequence). The CDR3 loop spans 13 amino acids. CDR3 DNA sequence: TGTGCCACCAGCAGAGATCCGAAGGAGACCCAGTACTTC. Amino acid sequence: CATSRDPKETQYF.

This rearrangement joins TRBV19 to TRBJ1-1; TRBD1 aligns across 9 bases. Trimming cost V 6 bases and J 4 bases; bases outside gene matches: 6. CDR3 length: 14 amino acids. In germline, CDR1 is LNHDA, CDR2 SQIVND (reference sequence). CDR3 amino acids: CASRTTTGGTEAFF. DNA of the CDR3: TGTGCCAGTAGGACCACGACAGGGGGCACTGAAGCTTTCTTT.

The chain recombines TRBV6-5 with TRBJ2-1, with 7 bases fitting TRBD1. V trimming: 0 bases; J trimming: 6 bases; junction bases outside the gene matches: 5. Germline V gene sequence: CDR1 MNHEY, CDR2 SVGAGI. The CDR3 extends over 15 amino acids. CDR3 DNA: TGTGCCAGCAGTTACTCGGAAACAGGGGCCAATGAGCAGTTCTTC. Residues: CASSYSETGANEQFF.

V and J are TRBV6-2 or TRBV6-3 and TRBJ2-7; TRBD1 is a possible D gene (5 bases). The CDR3 consists of 17 residues. From germline, CDR1 is MNHEY and CDR2 SVGEGT. With 6 bases removed from V and 6 bases from J, the gap between germline ends came to 27 bases. CDR3 DNA sequence: TGTGCCAGCAGCTATAAGGAGACAGAGGATTTGCCTAGCGAGCAGTACTTC. Translating gives CASSYKETEDLPSEQYF.

The genes are TRBV11-3 and TRBJ1-1; possible D gene TRBD1, 5 bases. This CDR3 is 15 amino acids long. Trimming took 5 bases from V and 0 from J, leaving 13 bases between them. Germline V gives CDR1 SGHNT, CDR2 YENEEA. CDR3 sequence reads: CASSPPDSLNTEAFF. In DNA form, the CDR3 reads TGTGCCAGCAGCCCTCCTGACAGCCTGAACACTGAAGCTTTCTTT. Supplemented by reference TRBV11-3 and TRBJ1-1, the full variable domain reads EAGVVQSPRYKIIEKKQPVAFWCNPISGHNTLYWYLQNLGQGPELLIRYENEEAVDDSQLPKDRFSAERLKGVDSTLKIQPAELGDSAVYLCASSPPDSLNTEAFFGQGTRLTVV.

This chain joins TRBV19 and TRBJ2-5; 8 nucleotides match TRBD2. Germline assignment: CDR1 LNHDA and CDR2 SQIVND (reference sequence). Trimming cost V 3 bases and J 4 bases; bases outside gene matches: 4. This CDR3 has 14 amino acids. The CDR3, as DNA: TGTGCCAGTAGTATCGGAGGGACTAGAGAGACCCAGTACTTC. Its protein is CASSIGGTRETQYF.

The chain couples TRBV6-5 to TRBJ2-1; TRBD2 matches 9 bases. In germline, CDR1 is MNHEY, CDR2 SVGAGI. V shed 0 bases, J shed 8 bases, and the junction held 8 bases outside the gene matches. The CDR3 consists of 16 residues. DNA of the CDR3: TGTGCCAGCAGTTACTCGAGGCTAGCGGGATTGCATGAGCAGTTCTTC. Translation: CASSYSRLAGLHEQFF.

V is TRBV27 and J is TRBJ2-2; TRBD1 is a possible D gene (5 bases). V lost 3 bases, J lost 6 bases, and 14 bases lay in between. This CDR3 comprises 15 residues. Germline values: CDR1 MNHEY, CDR2 SMNVEV (reference sequence). CDR3 bases: TGTGCCAGCAGTTTTTATAATCTGGGGCCCGGGGAGCTGTTTTTT. Its protein product is CASSFYNLGPGELFF.

This clone came up many times. V is TRBV2 and J is TRBJ2-7; D is possibly TRBD2 (6 bases). Germline V CDR1 and CDR2: SNHLY, FYNNEI. The CDR3 consists of 15 residues. Between the trimmed V and J ends, which lost 4 bases and 4 bases, there was a span of 17 bases. The CDR3, as DNA: TGTGCCAGCAGTGCGAGAGCGGATGGGGGGTACGAGCAGTACTTC. Translation: CASSARADGGYEQYF.

This clone has more than one count but fewer than ten. The chain has TRBV9 and TRBJ2-7; 8 bases fit TRBD2. The CDR3 consists of 16 residues. With 3 bases clipped from V and 7 bases from J, the junction kept 15 bases outside the gene matches. In germline, CDR1 is SGDLS, CDR2 YYNGEE. CDR3 sequence reads: CASSGTSSGPYWEQYF. CDR3 bases: TGTGCCAGCAGCGGAACCTCTAGCGGGCCTTATTGGGAGCAGTACTTC.

A note on this clone: This same CDR3 is encoded by further DNA sequences in the sample. DNA of the CDR3: TGTGCCAGCAGCTTAGATAGGGCCTACGAGCAGTACTTC. As protein: CASSLDRAYEQYF. The V call is TRBV11-2, the J call TRBJ2-7, with no clear D. Germline V gives CDR1 SGHAT, CDR2 FQNNGV. The CDR3 consists of 13 residues. V lost 0 bases to trimming and J lost 2 bases, with 5 bases between them.

The chain is built from TRBV2 and TRBJ2-5, with 10 bases identical to TRBD1. This CDR3 is built from 12 residues. The V and J ends lost 8 bases and 5 bases, in that order; junction bases with no gene match: 2. Germline V gene lookup returns CDR1 SNHLY and CDR2 FYNNEI. CDR3 amino acids: CASWGQGETQYF. In nucleotides, the CDR3 is TGTGCCAGCTGGGGACAGGGGGAGACCCAGTACTTC.

The rearrangement uses TRBV9 and TRBJ2-5; TRBD2 is a possible D gene (5 bases). CDR1 and CDR2 from the germline V gene are SGDLS and YYNGEE. Trimming removed 2 bases at V and 2 bases at J, with 13 bases between. The CDR3 covers 15 residues. As DNA, the CDR3 is TGTGCCAGCAGCGTCAGGCCGGGGTTACAAGAGACCCAGTACTTC. Its translation: CASSVRPGLQETQYF. The variable domain in full, with the rest retrieved from reference TRBV9 and TRBJ2-5, is DSGVTQTPKHLITATGQRVTLRCSPRSGDLSVYWYQQSLDQGLQFLIQYYNGEERAKGNILERFSAQQFPDLHSELNLSSLELGDSALYFCASSVRPGLQETQYFGPGTRLLVL.

The chain carries TRBV6-2 or TRBV6-3 and TRBJ1-1; tentative D call: TRBD1 (5 bases). The V gene's germline CDR1 is MNHEY and CDR2 SVGEGT. V gave up 5 bases and J gave up 5 bases, with 12 bases separating them. The CDR3 sequence is 13 residues long. CDR3 DNA sequence: TGTGCCAGCAGTGCTCAACAGGAGACTGAAGCTTTCTTT. Encoded protein: CASSAQQETEAFF.

V usage is TRBV6-1 and J usage is TRBJ1-3; D may be TRBD1 (5 bases). The CDR3 is made up of 16 amino acids. CDR1 and CDR2 (germline): MNHNS, SASEGT. Trimming took 0 bases from V and 2 from J, leaving 11 bases between them. CDR3 nucleotides: TGTGCCAGCAGTGAAGCGATGACAGAACCTGGAAACACCATATATTTT. This encodes CASSEAMTEPGNTIYF.

The rearrangement joins TRBV15 to TRBJ2-3, with TRBD1 identical over 7 bases. The CDR3 is 16 amino acids. Germline CDR1 is LNHNV and CDR2 is YYDKDF (reference sequence). V shed 0 bases, J shed 3 bases, and the junction held 6 bases outside the gene matches. The CDR3 is CATSRDRRQGTDTQYF. CDR3 nucleotide sequence: TGTGCCACCAGCAGAGATCGGCGACAGGGAACAGATACGCAGTATTTT.

This chain joins TRBV10-2 and TRBJ2-2; tentative D call: TRBD1 (5 bases). The CDR3 is 14 amino acids. Germline loops: CDR1 WSHSY, CDR2 SAAADI. V lost 1 base and J lost 5, with 8 bases in between. The CDR3 protein is CASSEFRGTGELFF. DNA of the CDR3: TGCGCCAGCAGTGAGTTTAGGGGTACCGGGGAGCTGTTTTTT.

The chain recombines TRBV29-1 with TRBJ2-7; no reliable D call. The CDR3 contains 12 residues. Trimming stripped 7 bases from V and 2 bases from J, with 12 bases between. Germline loops: CDR1 SQVTM, CDR2 ANQGSEA. CDR3 region: CSAGFGTYEQYF. In DNA, the CDR3 is TGCAGCGCCGGTTTTGGGACCTACGAGCAGTACTTC.

This chain uses TRBV7-9 with TRBJ1-1, with D possibly being TRBD1 (5 bases). Trimming left V 6 bases short and J 1 base short, with 15 bases between. This CDR3 spans 15 amino acids. Germline V gives CDR1 SEHNR, CDR2 FQNEAQ (reference sequence). The CDR3 is CASRGASQRNTEAFF. The CDR3 nucleotides are TGTGCCAGCAGAGGGGCCTCCCAGCGGAACACTGAAGCTTTCTTT.